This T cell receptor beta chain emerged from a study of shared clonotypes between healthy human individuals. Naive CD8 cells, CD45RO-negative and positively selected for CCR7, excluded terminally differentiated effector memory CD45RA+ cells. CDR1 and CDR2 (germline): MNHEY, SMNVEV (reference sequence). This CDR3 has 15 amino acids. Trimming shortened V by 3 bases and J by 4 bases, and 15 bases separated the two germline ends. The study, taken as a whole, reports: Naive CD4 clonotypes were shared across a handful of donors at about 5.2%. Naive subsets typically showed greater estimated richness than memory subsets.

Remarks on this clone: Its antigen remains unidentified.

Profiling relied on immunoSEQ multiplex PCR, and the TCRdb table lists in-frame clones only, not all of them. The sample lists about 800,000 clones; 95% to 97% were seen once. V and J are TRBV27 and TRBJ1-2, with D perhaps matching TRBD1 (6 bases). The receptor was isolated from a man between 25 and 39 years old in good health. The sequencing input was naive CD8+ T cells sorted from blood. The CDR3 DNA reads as TGTGCCAGCAGTTTGTCTACAGGGAGGTCCTATGGCTACACCTTC. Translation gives CASSLSTGRSYGYTF.